This record covers a single TCR beta chain. These data are taken from a study of blood T cell repertoires in COVID-19. Study background: Specimens from acute and convalescent COVID-19 originated in the United States, Italy and Spain. T cells, B-cell-depleted T cells, or PBMCs supplied cDNA or gDNA.

Authors' methods: Researchers report that nucleated cell counts were estimated from reference gene primer amplification. This table comes from immunoSEQ multiplex PCR, and its TCRdb copy is limited to in-frame clones, with some not included. V, J and clone size are taken as reported in that table, and D and trimming were inferred from the DNA itself. The sample consists of almost 70,000 clones, 65% to 85% of them appearing once. Input material: peripheral blood. The sequence derives from a man aged 55 to 70 with acute or convalescent COVID-19.

In DNA, the CDR3 is TGTGCCAGCAGCCTCTATCCTGCGGGGAGAGCTAACTATGGCTACACCTTC. The encoded protein is CASSLYPAGRANYGYTF. The V call is TRBV7-8, the J call TRBJ1-2; the D is unclear. V was cut by 5 bases and J by 0 bases, with 19 bases left in between. The germline gives CDR1 SGHVS, CDR2 FQNEAQ. CDR3 size: 17 residues.